The present T cell receptor (beta chain) was sequenced within a study of T cell clonality in common variable immunodeficiency. Findings and caveats of the study: Shared TCRbeta clones were fewer between CVID subjects than controls. Common variable immunodeficiency TCR beta sequences reportedly had fewer deletions and N-nucleotide insertions. The cause of increased CVID clonality remains unclear without subpopulation sequencing.

Sequencing was performed with immunoSEQ multiplex PCR; in TCRdb, only in-frame clones are kept and a portion is missing. The sample shows 40,000 to 45,000 clones, no singletons; the ten largest hold under 11%. The length of the CDR3 is 15 residues. Germline assignment: CDR1 SGHDT and CDR2 YYEEEE. Losses at the gene ends were 2 bases for V and 7 bases for J; bases not matched to a gene: 8. This clone counts as medium-sized (0.01 to 0.1%). The antigen is undetermined. The CDR3 end lies 3 residues beyond the end of the read and is filled in from the germline J gene. Sequenced input: peripheral blood mononuclear cells. The source of this sequence is a person aged 18 to 69 in good health. The chain couples TRBV5-6 to TRBJ2-1; 8 bases agree with TRBD2. The sequenced part of the CDR3 DNA is TGTGCCAGCAGCTTTTTACTACAGCGGGGGAATGAG. It is translated as CASSFLLQRGNE. The whole CDR3 region reads CASSFLLQRGNEQFF.